Listed below are T cell receptor beta chains from one sample, sequenced in a study of blood T cell repertoires in COVID-19. Assay: immunoSEQ multiplex PCR; the TCRdb copy retains only in-frame clones and omits some. The sample has about 45,000 clones; about four fifths are singletons. Sequencing was carried out using peripheral blood. These receptors all stem from a human donor in a cohort sampled during active COVID-19. The CDR3 runs from the conserved cysteine through the conserved F or W. Each record gives: clone size, J gene, D gene, V gene, CDR3 DNA, CDR3 protein. The D gene is left open where the match is weak. Rows may omit the clone size; those that give it use once, few, many or a size class.

NA,TRBJ2-3,TRBD1,TRBV5-1,TGCGCCAGCAGCCTGGACCGGGACAGGGGGCGTTATGGCACAGATACGCAGTATTTT,CASSLDRDRGRYGTDTQYF
NA,TRBJ2-2,TRBD2,TRBV9,TGTGCCAGCAGCGTAGGGGAGCGGGGGAACACCGGGGAGCTGTTTTTT,CASSVGERGNTGELFF
NA,TRBJ1-2,NA,TRBV7-6,TGTGCCAGCAGCTTATGGTCAGGAAACCCTGATGGCTACACCTTC,CASSLWSGNPDGYTF
few,TRBJ2-1,NA,TRBV7-8,TGTGCCAGCAGGCCTGAGGGCCCCTACAATGAGCAGTTCTTC,CASRPEGPYNEQFF
once,TRBJ2-1,NA,TRBV9,TGTGCCAGCAGCACAATTTTGGGGGCGAATGAGCAGTTCTTC,CASSTILGANEQFF
few,TRBJ2-5,NA,TRBV3-1/TRBV3-2,TGTGCCAGCAGCCAAGTTGGAGGGGTGTACCAAGAGACCCAGTACTTC,CASSQVGGVYQETQYF
NA,TRBJ2-5,TRBD2,TRBV30,TGTGCCTGGATGCTACCGGGAGGCAAAGAGACCCAGTACTTC,CAWMLPGGKETQYF
NA,TRBJ1-5,TRBD1,TRBV19,TGTGCCAGTAGTACCGGACAGGGGAGCAATCAGCCCCAGCATTTT,CASSTGQGSNQPQHF
NA,TRBJ2-1,NA,TRBV5-5,TGTGCCAGCACCCGGACTGCGACCGTCTACAATGAGCAGTTCTTC,CASTRTATVYNEQFF
NA,TRBJ1-2,TRBD1,TRBV5-1,TGCGCCAGCAGCGACCGGGACAGGGTGAGCTATGGCTACACCTTC,CASSDRDRVSYGYTF
NA,TRBJ1-4,NA,TRBV2,TGTGCCAGCAGTGTACAGGGCGGTGAAAAACTGTTTTTT,CASSVQGGEKLFF
NA,TRBJ2-1,TRBD2,TRBV5-1,TGCGCCAGCAGCGGGGGACTAGAAGGCGGCTCCTACAATGAGCAGTTCTTC,CASSGGLEGGSYNEQFF
NA,TRBJ2-7,TRBD2,TRBV6-2/TRBV6-3,TGTGCCAGCAGTTCGCGGACTAGCGGGAACTACGAGCAGTACTTC,CASSSRTSGNYEQYF
few,TRBJ1-1,TRBD1,TRBV10-2,TGCGCCAGCAGTGAGTCGCTATGGACAGGGAACACTGAAGCTTTCTTT,CASSESLWTGNTEAFF
NA,TRBJ2-1,NA,TRBV7-3,TGTGCCAGCAGCCCACTACGGGAGAGCAATGAGCAGTTCTTC,CASSPLRESNEQFF
NA,TRBJ2-6,NA,TRBV6-5,TGTGCCATCAACGGTGGGGCCAACGTCCTGACTTTC,CAINGGANVLTF
NA,TRBJ2-7,NA,TRBV5-1,TGCGCCAGCAGCTTGGAAGGGGTCGTCTGGCACGAGCAGTACTTC,CASSLEGVVWHEQYF
NA,TRBJ2-7,NA,TRBV6-5,TGTGCCAGCAGTTACTCAGCAGGTACCTACGAGCAGTACTTC,CASSYSAGTYEQYF
NA,TRBJ2-7,NA,TRBV28,TGTGCCAGCAGTTTGGGAGACAGGGCGGGAGAGCAGTACTTC,CASSLGDRAGEQYF
NA,TRBJ1-1,TRBD1,TRBV19,TGTGCCAGTAGTCCCCTCGGGACAGGGGTTTTAAGGACTGAAGCTTTCTTT,CASSPLGTGVLRTEAFF
NA,TRBJ2-7,NA,TRBV11-2,TGTGCCAGCAGCAAATTGAGCGACTACGAGCAGTACTTC,CASSKLSDYEQYF
NA,TRBJ1-5,NA,TRBV20-1,TGCAGTGCTAGTTTACAGAGGGAATATAGCAATCAGCCCCAGCATTTT,CSASLQREYSNQPQHF